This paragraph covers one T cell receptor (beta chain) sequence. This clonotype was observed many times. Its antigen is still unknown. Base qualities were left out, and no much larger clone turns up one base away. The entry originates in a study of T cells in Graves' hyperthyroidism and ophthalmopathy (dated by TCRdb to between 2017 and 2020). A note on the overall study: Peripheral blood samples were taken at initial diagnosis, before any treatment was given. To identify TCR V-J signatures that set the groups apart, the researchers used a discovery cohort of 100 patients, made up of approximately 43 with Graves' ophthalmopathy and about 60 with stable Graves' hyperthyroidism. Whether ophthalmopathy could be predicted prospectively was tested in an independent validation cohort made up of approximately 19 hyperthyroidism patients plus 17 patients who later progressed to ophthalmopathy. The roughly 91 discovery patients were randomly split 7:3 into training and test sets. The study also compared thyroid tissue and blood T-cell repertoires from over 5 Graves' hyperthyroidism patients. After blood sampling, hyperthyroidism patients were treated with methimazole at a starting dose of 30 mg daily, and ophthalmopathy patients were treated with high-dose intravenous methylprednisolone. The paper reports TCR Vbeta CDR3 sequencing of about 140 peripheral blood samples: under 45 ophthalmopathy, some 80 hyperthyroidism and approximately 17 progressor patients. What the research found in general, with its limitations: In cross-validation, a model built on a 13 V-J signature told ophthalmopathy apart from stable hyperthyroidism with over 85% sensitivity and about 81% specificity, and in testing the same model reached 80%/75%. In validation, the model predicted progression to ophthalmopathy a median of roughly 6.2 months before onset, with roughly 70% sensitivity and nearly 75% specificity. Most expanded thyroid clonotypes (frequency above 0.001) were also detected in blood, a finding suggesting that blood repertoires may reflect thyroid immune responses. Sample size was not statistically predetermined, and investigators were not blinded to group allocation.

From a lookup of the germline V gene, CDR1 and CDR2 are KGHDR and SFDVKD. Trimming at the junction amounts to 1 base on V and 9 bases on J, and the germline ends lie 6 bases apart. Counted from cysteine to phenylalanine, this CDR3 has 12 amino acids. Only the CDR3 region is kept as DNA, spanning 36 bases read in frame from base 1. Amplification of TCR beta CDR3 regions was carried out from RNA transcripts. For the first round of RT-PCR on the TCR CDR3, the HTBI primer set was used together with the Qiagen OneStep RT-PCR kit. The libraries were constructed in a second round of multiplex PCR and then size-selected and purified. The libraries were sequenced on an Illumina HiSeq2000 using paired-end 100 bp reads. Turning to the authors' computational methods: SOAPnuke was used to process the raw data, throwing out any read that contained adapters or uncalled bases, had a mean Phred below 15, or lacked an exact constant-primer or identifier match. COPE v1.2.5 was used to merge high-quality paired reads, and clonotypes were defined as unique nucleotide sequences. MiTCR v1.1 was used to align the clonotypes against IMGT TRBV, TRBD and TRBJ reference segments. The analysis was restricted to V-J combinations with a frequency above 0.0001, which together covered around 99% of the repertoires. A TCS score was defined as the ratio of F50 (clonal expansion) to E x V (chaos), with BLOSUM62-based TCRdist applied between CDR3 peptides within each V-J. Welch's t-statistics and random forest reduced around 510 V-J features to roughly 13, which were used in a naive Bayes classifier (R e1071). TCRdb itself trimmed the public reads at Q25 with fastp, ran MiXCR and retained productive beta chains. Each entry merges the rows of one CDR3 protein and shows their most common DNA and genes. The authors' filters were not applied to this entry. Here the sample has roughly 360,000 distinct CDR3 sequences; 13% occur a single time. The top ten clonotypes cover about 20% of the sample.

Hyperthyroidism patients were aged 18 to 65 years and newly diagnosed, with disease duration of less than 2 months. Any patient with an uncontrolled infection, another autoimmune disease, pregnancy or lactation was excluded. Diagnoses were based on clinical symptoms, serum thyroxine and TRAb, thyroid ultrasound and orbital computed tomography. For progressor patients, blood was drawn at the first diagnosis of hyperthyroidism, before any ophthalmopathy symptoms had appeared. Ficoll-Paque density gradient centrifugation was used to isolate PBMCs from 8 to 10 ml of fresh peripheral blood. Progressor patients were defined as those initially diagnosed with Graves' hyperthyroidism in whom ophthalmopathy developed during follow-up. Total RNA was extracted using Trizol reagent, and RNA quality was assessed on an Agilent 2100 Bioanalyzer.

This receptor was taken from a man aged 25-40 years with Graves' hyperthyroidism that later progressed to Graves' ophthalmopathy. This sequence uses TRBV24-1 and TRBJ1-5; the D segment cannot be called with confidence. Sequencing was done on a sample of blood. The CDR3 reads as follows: CATSDLGGPQHF. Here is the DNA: TGTGCCACCAGTGATTTAGGAGGGCCCCAGCATTTT.